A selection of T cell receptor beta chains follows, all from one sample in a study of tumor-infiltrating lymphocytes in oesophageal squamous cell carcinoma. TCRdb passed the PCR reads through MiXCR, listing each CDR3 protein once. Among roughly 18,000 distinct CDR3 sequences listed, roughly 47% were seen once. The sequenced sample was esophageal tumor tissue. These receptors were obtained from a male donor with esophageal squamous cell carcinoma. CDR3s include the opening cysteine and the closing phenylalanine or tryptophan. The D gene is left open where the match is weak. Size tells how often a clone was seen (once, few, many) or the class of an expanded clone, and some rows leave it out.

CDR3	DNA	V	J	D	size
CASSTYRVTGANVLTF	TGTGCCAGCAGCACATACAGGGTAACTGGGGCCAACGTCCTGACTTTC	TRBV7-2	TRBJ2-6	-	few
CASRREDTQYF	TGTGCCAGCAGACGGGAAGATACGCAGTATTTT	TRBV6-1	TRBJ2-3	-	medium-sized
CASSPGTGGKDTQYF	TGCGCCAGCAGCCCAGGGACAGGGGGCAAAGATACGCAGTATTTT	TRBV5-1	TRBJ2-3	TRBD1	many
CASSLRYGDNHQETQYF	TGTGCCAGCAGCTTAAGGTATGGGGACAACCACCAAGAGACCCAGTACTTC	TRBV7-4	TRBJ2-5	-	few
CASSLGGTSSYNEQFF	TGCGCCAGCAGCTTGGGGGGGACTAGCTCCTACAATGAGCAGTTCTTC	TRBV5-1	TRBJ2-1	TRBD2	once
CASSSPDQGAQETQYF	TGTGCCAGCAGTTCGCCGGACCAGGGGGCCCAAGAGACCCAGTACTTC	TRBV7-8	TRBJ2-5	TRBD1	medium-sized
CAGSPALPSYSNQPQHF	TGCGCCGGCAGCCCCGCCTTGCCAAGCTATAGCAATCAGCCCCAGCATTTT	TRBV5-1	TRBJ1-5	-	-
CASSTGRGQETQYF	TGCGCCAGCAGCACGGGACGGGGACAAGAGACCCAGTACTTC	TRBV5-1	TRBJ2-5	-	many
CASSLDGVQPQHF	TGCGCCAGCAGCTTGGATGGGGTCCAGCCCCAGCATTTT	TRBV5-1	TRBJ1-5	-	many
CASTRRYTGELFF	TGTGCCAGCACCCGGAGATACACCGGGGAGCTGTTTTTT	TRBV28	TRBJ2-2	-	-
CASSLPYGTATQYF	TGTGCCAGCAGTCTCCCGTACGGTACAGCGACCCAGTACTTC	TRBV28	TRBJ2-5	-	-
CASSQPSSTDTDTQYF	TGTGCCAGCAGCCAACCGAGCAGCACCGATACAGATACGCAGTATTTT	TRBV7-8	TRBJ2-3	-	few
CASSESRRTPGREQFF	TGCGCCAGCAGTGAGTCACGGCGTACCCCAGGAAGGGAGCAGTTCTTC	TRBV10-2	TRBJ2-1	-	few
CASSPTGADRINQPQHF	TGCGCCAGCAGTCCTACAGGGGCAGACAGGATAAATCAGCCCCAGCATTTT	TRBV4-1	TRBJ1-5	TRBD1	many
CASSEVYGVQTGELFF	TGTGCCAGCAGTGAAGTATACGGGGTGCAGACCGGGGAGCTGTTTTTT	TRBV6-1	TRBJ2-2	-	-
CASSFLTSGAEQFF	TGTGCCAGCAGCTTTCTGACTAGCGGGGCTGAGCAGTTCTTC	TRBV7-2	TRBJ2-1	TRBD2	-
CASSNYNSPLHF	TGTGCCAGCAGCAACTATAATTCACCCCTCCACTTT	TRBV6-1	TRBJ1-6	-	many
CASSYVHSGDYEQYF	TGTGCCAGCAGTTACGTACATTCAGGAGACTACGAGCAGTACTTC	TRBV6-6	TRBJ2-7	-	-
CASSSDRDKTQYF	TGTGCCAGCAGTTCGGACAGGGACAAGACCCAGTACTTC	TRBV6-4	TRBJ2-5	TRBD1	many
CASSLAGTGNTQYF	TGTGCCAGCAGCTTGGCCGGGACAGGGAATACGCAGTATTTT	TRBV5-4	TRBJ2-3	TRBD1	many
CASSFSFFSKNGYTF	TGTGCCAGCAGTTTCAGCTTCTTCAGCAAAAACGGCTACACCTTC	TRBV7-2	TRBJ1-2	-	-
CASSLGQGWETQYF	TGTGCCAGCAGCTTAGGCCAAGGTTGGGAGACCCAGTACTTC	TRBV13	TRBJ2-5	-	-
CASSLVRASSGANVLTF	TGTGCCAGCAGTTTGGTCAGGGCAAGCTCTGGGGCCAACGTCCTGACTTTC	TRBV27	TRBJ2-6	-	-
CASSFDWDSESSGANVLTF	TGTGCCAGCAGTTTCGATTGGGACAGCGAGAGCTCTGGGGCCAACGTCCTGACTTTC	TRBV7-7	TRBJ2-6	TRBD1	-
CASSLDSPPLYEQYF	TGTGCCAGCAGCTTAGACAGCCCACCACTATACGAGCAGTACTTC	TRBV7-2	TRBJ2-7	-	few
CANLVWVWLHLRF	-	TRBV6-1	TRBJ2-6	-	many
CASSLVPGLGTQYF	TGTGCCAGCAGTTTAGTTCCAGGATTGGGGACCCAGTACTTC	TRBV12-3/TRBV12-4	TRBJ2-5	-	-
CASNIEGPAGELFF	TGTGCCAGCAATATAGAGGGCCCGGCCGGGGAGCTGTTTTTT	TRBV12-3/TRBV12-4	TRBJ2-2	-	few
CASSPRLVGGTDTQYF	TGTGCCAGCAGCCCCCGACTAGTTGGGGGCACAGATACGCAGTATTTT	TRBV27	TRBJ2-3	-	-
CSARGGQGGITEAFF	TGCAGTGCTAGAGGGGGACAGGGGGGGATAACTGAAGCTTTCTTT	TRBV20-1	TRBJ1-1	TRBD1	-
CAINAAGSVNEQYF	TGTGCCATCAATGCGGCAGGCTCCGTTAATGAGCAGTACTTC	TRBV10-3	TRBJ2-7	-	many
CASTYQGNTGELFF	TGTGCCAGCACCTACCAGGGGAACACCGGGGAGCTGTTTTTT	TRBV6-2/TRBV6-3	TRBJ2-2	-	-
CASRRSSGSFSEQFF	TGTGCCAGCAGACGGTCTAGCGGGAGTTTCAGTGAGCAGTTCTTC	TRBV6-1	TRBJ2-1	TRBD2	-
CASSLTVSSYNEQFF	TGTGCCAGCAGCTTAACTGTAAGCTCCTACAATGAGCAGTTCTTC	TRBV7-3	TRBJ2-1	-	-
CASSWDRSYEQYF	TGTGCCAGCAGTTGGGACCGATCCTACGAGCAGTACTTC	TRBV6-6	TRBJ2-7	-	-
CASTPGLGGGETQYF	TGTGCTAGCACTCCCGGTCTAGGGGGCGGGGAGACCCAGTACTTC	TRBV7-6	TRBJ2-5	TRBD1	-
CASSIGSGQFEAFF	TGTGCCAGTAGTATAGGCTCGGGACAGTTTGAAGCTTTCTTT	TRBV19	TRBJ1-1	TRBD1	-
CASSGLRGVATGELFF	TGTGCCAGCAGCGGCCTGAGGGGGGTGGCTACCGGGGAGCTGTTTTTT	TRBV11-2	TRBJ2-2	-	many
CSAYQGLGNQPQHF	TGCAGTGCTTATCAGGGGTTAGGCAATCAGCCCCAGCATTTT	TRBV20-1	TRBJ1-5	-	-
CASSEWGREGGRRCASNQPQHF	TGCGCCAGCAGTGAGTGGGGGCGAGAGGGGGGAAGACGGTGTGCTAGCAATCAGCCCCAGCATTTT	TRBV10-1	TRBJ1-5	-	-
CASTRTGNTGELFF	TGTGCCAGCACCAGGACAGGGAATACCGGGGAGCTGTTTTTT	TRBV6-6	TRBJ2-2	TRBD1	-
CASGRTGTYNEQFF	TGTGCCAGCGGCCGGACAGGGACCTACAATGAGCAGTTCTTC	TRBV12-3/TRBV12-4	TRBJ2-1	TRBD1	-
CASSEESHGSETQYF	TGTGCCAGCAGTGAAGAGAGTCACGGCTCCGAGACCCAGTACTTC	TRBV6-5	TRBJ2-5	-	-
CASSPVTSGGPIYNEQFF	TGTGCCAGCTCACCGGTAACTAGCGGGGGCCCTATTTACAATGAGCAGTTCTTC	TRBV18	TRBJ2-1	TRBD2	many
CASSLGSGAGELFF	TGTGCCAGCAGCTTAGGGTCTGGGGCCGGGGAGCTGTTTTTT	TRBV7-9	TRBJ2-2	-	medium-sized
CASSQGDRNTGELYF	TGCGCCAGCAGCCAAGGCGACAGGAACACCGGGGAGCTGTATTTT	TRBV4-1	TRBJ1-1	-	-
CASNSGQGKAFF	TGTGCCAGCAATTCCGGACAGGGAAAGGCTTTCTTT	TRBV6-1	TRBJ1-1	TRBD1	many
CASSWSSYEQYF	TGTGCCAGCAGCTGGAGCTCCTACGAGCAGTACTTC	TRBV7-2	TRBJ2-7	-	few
CASSLVGGKSTDTQYF	TGTGCCAGCAGCTTAGTGGGGGGCAAGAGCACAGATACGCAGTATTTT	TRBV7-6	TRBJ2-3	-	-
CASSDRPYAYNEQFF	TGTGCCAGCAGCGATCGGCCATACGCCTACAATGAGCAGTTCTTC	TRBV7-3	TRBJ2-1	-	-
CASSGGGARPNTGELFF	TGTGCCAGCAGCGGTGGAGGGGCAAGGCCGAACACCGGGGAGCTGTTTTTT	TRBV2	TRBJ2-2	-	few
CASSSGSQETQYF	TGTGCCAGCAGTTCCGGTAGCCAAGAGACCCAGTACTTC	TRBV28	TRBJ2-5	-	medium-sized
CASIPSAGYEQYF	TGTGCCAGCATCCCCAGCGCCGGCTACGAGCAGTACTTC	TRBV28	TRBJ2-7	-	-
CASSRTAMEETQYF	TGTGCCAGCAGCCGGACAGCAATGGAAGAGACCCAGTACTTC	TRBV12-3/TRBV12-4	TRBJ2-5	-	once
CAAEWGADGYTF	TGTGCCGCAGAGTGGGGCGCCGATGGCTACACCTTC	TRBV6-4	TRBJ1-2	-	many
CASSRWSTGGWDEQYF	TGTGCCAGCAGCCGGTGGAGTACAGGGGGCTGGGACGAGCAGTACTTC	TRBV7-2	TRBJ2-7	TRBD1	-
CASSLSLAGGSEQFF	TGTGCCAGCAGCTTAAGCCTAGCGGGAGGAAGTGAGCAGTTCTTC	TRBV7-3	TRBJ2-1	TRBD2	-
CASSTPGTGGLDTQYF	TGTGCCAGCAGCACACCAGGGACAGGGGGCCTGGATACGCAGTATTTT	TRBV7-8	TRBJ2-3	TRBD1	-
CASSESRSSSYNEQFF	TGTGCCAGCAGTGAATCGCGGTCGAGCTCCTACAATGAGCAGTTCTTC	TRBV2	TRBJ2-1	-	few